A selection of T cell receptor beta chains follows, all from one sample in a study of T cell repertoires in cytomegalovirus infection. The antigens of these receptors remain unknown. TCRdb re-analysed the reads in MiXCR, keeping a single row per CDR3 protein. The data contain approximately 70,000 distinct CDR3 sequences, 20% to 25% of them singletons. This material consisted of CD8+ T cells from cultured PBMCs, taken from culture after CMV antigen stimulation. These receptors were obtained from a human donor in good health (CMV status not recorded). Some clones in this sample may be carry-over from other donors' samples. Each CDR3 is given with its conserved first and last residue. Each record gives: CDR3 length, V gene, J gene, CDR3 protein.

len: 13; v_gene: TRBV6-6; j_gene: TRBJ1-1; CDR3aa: CASSPGGLTEAFF
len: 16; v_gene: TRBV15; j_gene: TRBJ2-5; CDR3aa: CATSRGTSGAIETQYF
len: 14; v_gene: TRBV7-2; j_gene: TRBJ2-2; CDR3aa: CASSLNYGAGELFF
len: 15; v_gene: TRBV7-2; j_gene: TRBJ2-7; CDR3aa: CASSLEGTASYEQYF
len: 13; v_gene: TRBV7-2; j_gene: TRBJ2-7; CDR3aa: CASTSFPTYEQYF
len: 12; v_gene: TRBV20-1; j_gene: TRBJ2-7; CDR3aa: CSAPTEIGEQYF
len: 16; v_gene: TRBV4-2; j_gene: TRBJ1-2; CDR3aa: CASSQETAGGKYGYTF
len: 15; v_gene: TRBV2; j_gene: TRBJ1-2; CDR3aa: CASSEGTGILYGYTF
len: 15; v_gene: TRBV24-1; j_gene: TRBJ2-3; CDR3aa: CATSESPDTTDTQYF
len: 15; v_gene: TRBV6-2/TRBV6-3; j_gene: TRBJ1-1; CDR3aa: CASSSTLRMNTEAFF
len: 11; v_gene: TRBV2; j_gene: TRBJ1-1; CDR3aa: CGEEGGTEAFF